The 9 T cell receptor beta chains listed next were all sequenced from one sample in a study of human T cells and chemical hapten exposure. Documented time point: pre-sensitization, week 0. Stated treatment: therapeutic diphenylcyclopropenone sensitization with weekly scalp DPC. TCRdb analysed the RACE reads with MiXCR anew, one entry per CDR3 protein. The sample holds 150,000 to 200,000 distinct CDR3 sequences, about 31% seen once. Sequenced material: whole blood, taken in connection with sensitization to the hapten diphenylcyclopropenone (DPC). Receptors originate from a woman aged 25 to 39 with alopecia areata. Some clones in this sample may be carry-over from other donors' samples.

The rearrangement links TRBV7-2 to TRBJ2-2; D perhaps matches TRBD2 (5 bases). The CDR3 spans 16 residues. Trimming cost V 5 bases and J 2 bases, with 15 bases left between them. From germline, CDR1 is SGHTA and CDR2 FQGNSA. Written as DNA, the CDR3 is TGTGCCAGCAGCCAGAGGGCGATCCCAAACACCGGGGAGCTGTTTTTT. Its protein product is CASSQRAIPNTGELFF.

The rearrangement uses TRBV7-9 and TRBJ2-5; tentatively, D is TRBD1 (5 bases). The germline CDR1 and CDR2 sequences are SEHNR and FQNEAQ (reference sequence). The CDR3 is 14 residues long. V was pared by 3 bases and J by 5 bases, with 13 bases between. CDR3 in amino acids: CASSLYQGLETQYF. DNA of the CDR3: TGTGCCAGCAGCTTGTATCAGGGTTTGGAGACCCAGTACTTC.

The chain recombines TRBV5-6 with TRBJ1-1; TRBD1 agrees at 7 bases. This CDR3 has 13 amino acids. V shed 4 bases, J shed 3 bases, and the junction held 3 bases outside the gene matches. Germline loops: CDR1 SGHDT, CDR2 YYEEEE. Here the CDR3 DNA reads TGTGCCAGCAGCGACGGGACAGACACTGAAGCTTTCTTT. Amino acid sequence: CASSDGTDTEAFF.

This clonotype was counted only a few times. The genes are TRBV28 and TRBJ1-6; no reliable D call. The CDR3 length is 14 residues. Germline CDR1 and CDR2: MDHEN and SYDVKM. V was trimmed by 2 bases and J by 2 bases, leaving 4 bases between them. CDR3 in amino acids: CASSLSTYNSPLHF. The CDR3 DNA reads TGTGCCAGCAGTTTAAGCACCTATAATTCACCCCTCCACTTT.

The chain uses TRBV5-1 and TRBJ2-5; a possible D gene is TRBD2 (5 bases). The V end was cut by 6 bases, the J end by 1 base, with 13 bases between. This CDR3 region has 14 residues. CDR1 is SGHRS, CDR2 YFSETQ, per germline. CDR3 bases: TGCGCCAGCACTGGCGGGCGAACCCAAGAGACCCAGTACTTC. It yields the protein CASTGGRTQETQYF.

This clonotype was seen a handful of times. CDR3 DNA sequence: TGTGCCAGCAGCCCTGGACAGAGGGGGGACAATGAGCAGTTCTTC. Residues: CASSPGQRGDNEQFF. This chain uses TRBV11-2 with TRBJ2-1; D might be TRBD1 or TRBD2, each matching 6 bases. The germline V gene has CDR1 SGHAT and CDR2 FQNNGV. Between the trimmed V and J ends, which lost 5 bases and 5 bases, there was a span of 16 bases. There are 15 residues in the CDR3.

This clonotype appeared a few times. V and J are TRBV4-3 and TRBJ2-7; D is uncertain. The germline V gene encodes CDR1 LGHNA and CDR2 YSLEER. V lost 0 bases and J lost 6, with 9 bases in between. The CDR3 is 13 amino acids. The DNA for the CDR3 is TGCGCCAGCAGCCAAGATACGGGTGGCGAGCAGTACTTC. Its protein product is CASSQDTGGEQYF.

This chain links TRBV5-1 with TRBJ1-4; possible D gene TRBD1, 5 bases. Trimming removed 4 bases at V and 3 bases at J, with 16 bases between. Germline CDR1 is SGHRS and CDR2 is YFSETQ. This CDR3 has 16 residues. The CDR3 sequence: CASSPGTVGANEKLFF. In nucleotides, the CDR3 is TGCGCCAGCAGCCCGGGGACGGTCGGAGCTAATGAAAAACTGTTTTTT.

The chain is built from TRBV28 and TRBJ2-3; 7 bases line up with TRBD2. This CDR3 spans 16 amino acids. Germline CDR1 is MDHEN and CDR2 is SYDVKM. V gave up 2 bases and J gave up 4 bases; unmatched junction bases: 9. The CDR3: CASSLSGAVRADTQYF. The CDR3 nucleotides are TGTGCCAGCAGTTTAAGCGGGGCAGTTCGAGCAGATACGCAGTATTTT.